A selection of T cell receptor beta chains follows, all from one sample in a study of blood T cell repertoires in COVID-19. Clones were sequenced by immunoSEQ multiplex PCR, and TCRdb holds only the in-frame ones, with some missing. The sample shows 82,000 or so clones, roughly 90% of them seen only once. The sequenced material came from PBMCs or T cells enriched from blood (not recorded which). Receptors originate from a woman aged 45-65 years with acute COVID-19. Each CDR3 is given with its conserved first and last residue. D genes are given only for firm matches. Part of the rows lack a size; the others show once, few, many or a class for expanded clones.

TRBD1	TRBV2	NA	TRBJ2-2	CASAEQGRGSGELFF	TGTGCCAGCGCAGAACAGGGCAGGGGGTCCGGGGAGCTGTTTTTT
NA	TRBV11-1	NA	TRBJ2-7	CASGESSYEQYF	TGTGCCAGCGGGGAGAGCTCCTACGAGCAGTACTTC
NA	TRBV18	NA	TRBJ2-5	CASSPRSGGGGETQYF	TGTGCCAGCTCCCCGCGGAGCGGAGGCGGTGGGGAGACCCAGTACTTC
NA	TRBV5-5	NA	TRBJ2-3	CASSSDWYTDTQYF	TGTGCCAGCAGCTCAGACTGGTACACAGATACGCAGTATTTT
NA	TRBV7-8	NA	TRBJ1-2	CASSLVASYGYTF	TGTGCCAGCAGCTTAGTCGCCAGCTATGGCTACACCTTC
NA	TRBV30	NA	TRBJ2-1	CAWSVFFEGNEQFF	TGTGCCTGGAGTGTATTTTTCGAGGGCAATGAGCAGTTCTTC
TRBD1	TRBV7-9	NA	TRBJ1-4	CASSPGQGWQKLFF	TGTGCCAGCAGCCCTGGACAGGGGTGGCAAAAACTGTTTTTT
TRBD1	TRBV24-1	NA	TRBJ1-2	CATSDAGQGDYGYTF	TGTGCCACCAGTGACGCGGGACAGGGGGACTATGGCTACACCTTC
TRBD2	TRBV5-8	NA	TRBJ2-7	CASSLGSGRDEQYF	TGTGCCAGCAGCTTGGGAAGCGGGAGGGACGAGCAGTACTTC
NA	TRBV3-1/TRBV3-2	NA	TRBJ1-4	CASSHGGYEKLFF	TGTGCCAGCAGCCACGGGGGGTACGAAAAACTGTTTTTT
NA	TRBV10-2	NA	TRBJ2-7	CASSEWSGGLYEQYF	TGCGCCAGCAGTGAGTGGTCAGGGGGGCTCTACGAGCAGTACTTC
TRBD1	TRBV11-2	NA	TRBJ1-5	CASSLDRGQQPQHF	TGTGCCAGCAGCTTAGACAGGGGGCAACAGCCCCAGCATTTT
TRBD1	TRBV7-7	NA	TRBJ2-1	CASSPRSQGDEQFF	TGTGCTAGCAGCCCCCGGTCCCAGGGGGATGAGCAGTTCTTC
TRBD2	TRBV2	few	TRBJ2-7	CASRVGTTSGEQYF	TGTGCCAGCAGGGTAGGGACTACGTCGGGCGAGCAGTACTTC
TRBD2	TRBV24-1	few	TRBJ2-2	CASSSGGTGELFF	TGTGCCAGCTCTAGCGGGGGGACCGGGGAGCTGTTTTTT
NA	TRBV11-2	NA	TRBJ2-2	CASRNRLENTGELFF	TGTGCCAGCAGGAATAGACTAGAGAACACCGGGGAGCTGTTTTTT
NA	TRBV12-3/TRBV12-4	NA	TRBJ2-3	CASSFSTNTQYF	TGTGCCAGCAGTTTTTCCACAAATACGCAGTATTTT
TRBD2	TRBV11-2	NA	TRBJ2-1	CASSSVAGVLNEQFF	TGTGCCAGCAGCTCCGTAGCGGGAGTCTTGAATGAGCAGTTCTTC
TRBD1	TRBV27	NA	TRBJ1-1	CASRRRGGQGHHLNTEAFF	TGTGCCAGCCGAAGACGCGGTGGACAGGGGCACCACTTGAACACTGAAGCTTTCTTT
TRBD1	TRBV4-2	NA	TRBJ2-1	CASSQDETGAYNEQFF	TGTGCCAGCAGCCAAGATGAGACAGGGGCTTACAATGAGCAGTTCTTC
NA	TRBV27	NA	TRBJ1-5	CASSELKPGSQPQHF	TGTGCCAGCAGTGAACTGAAGCCGGGTAGTCAGCCCCAGCATTTT
TRBD2	TRBV29-1	NA	TRBJ2-3	CSVELRERGTDTQYF	TGCAGCGTTGAATTGCGGGAGAGGGGCACAGATACGCAGTATTTT
TRBD1	TRBV14	NA	TRBJ2-3	CASSRRDRGLTDTQYF	TGTGCCAGCAGCCGCCGGGACAGGGGGCTCACAGATACGCAGTATTTT
NA	TRBV10-3	NA	TRBJ1-2	CAISESSPGGYTF	TGTGCCATCAGTGAGTCCAGCCCGGGGGGCTACACCTTC
TRBD2	TRBV13	NA	TRBJ2-1	CASSTTGGSDEQFF	TGTGCCAGCAGCACCACCGGGGGGAGCGATGAGCAGTTCTTC
NA	TRBV5-5	NA	TRBJ1-1	CASSSWTVPEAFF	TGTGCCAGCAGCTCATGGACAGTGCCTGAAGCTTTCTTT